This TCR beta chain was identified in a study of blood T cell repertoires in COVID-19. Study summary: The United States, Italy and Spain were the sources of the acute and convalescent COVID-19 samples. Nucleic acid was either cDNA or gDNA, and it came from T cells, B-cell-depleted T cells, or PBMCs.

In the study's own analysis: From reference gene primer amplification, estimates of nucleated cell counts were derived. Libraries were prepared by immunoSEQ multiplex PCR; TCRdb keeps only in-frame clonotypes and omits some of them. The V and J calls and clone size are taken from that table; D and trimming were inferred from the DNA. In the table there are 150,000 to 170,000 clones, 70% to 85% of which are singletons. Looked up from germline, CDR1 is KGHSH and CDR2 is LQKENI. Unmatched junction bases numbered 2, after V lost 3 bases and J lost 6 bases. The CDR3 extends over 14 amino acids. The TCR was taken from a woman aged 60 to 75 with acute or convalescent COVID-19. The specimen was peripheral blood. V and J are TRBV18 and TRBJ1-5; TRBD1 aligns across 10 bases. CDR3 protein: CASSPGQGGQPQHF. The CDR3 DNA is TGTGCCAGCTCACCCGGACAGGGGGGTCAGCCCCAGCATTTT.